A single sample gave rise to the 31 T cell receptor beta chains below, sequenced in a study of T cell repertoires in cytomegalovirus infection. These receptors' antigens are unknown. TCRdb ran MiXCR on the reads and lists one entry per CDR3 protein. The sample includes approximately 470,000 distinct CDR3 sequences, about 39% seen only once; the top ten take around 45%. The starting material was cultured PBMCs, obtained from culture after CMV antigen stimulation. The receptors originated from a human donor in good health (CMV status not recorded). Some clones in this sample may be carry-over from other donors' samples.

This rearrangement joins TRBV6-2 or TRBV6-3 to TRBJ2-2; D may correspond to TRBD1 or TRBD2 (5 bases each). The germline V gene has CDR1 MNHEY and CDR2 SVGEGT. This CDR3 has 12 amino acids. Trimming left V 5 bases short and J 7 bases short, with 8 bases between. CDR3 loop: CASSERGGELFF. CDR3 sequence (DNA): TGTGCCAGCAGTGAGAGGGGCGGGGAGCTGTTTTTT.

Points on this clonotype: Germline is not matched at one junction end, which may reflect a read error. V and J are TRBV6-5 and TRBJ1-4; 9 nucleotides match TRBD1. Germline-derived CDR1 and CDR2 are MNHEY and SVGAGI. This CDR3 is built from 19 residues. The CDR3 DNA is TGTGCCACCTTTCCTTTTTCCCCGGGACAGGGAAGGATGAATGGAAAACTGTTTTTT. Amino acid sequence: CATFPFSPGQGRMNGKLFF.

V usage is TRBV6-6 and J usage is TRBJ2-7, with D tentatively TRBD2 (5 bases). Trimming removed 8 bases at V and 2 bases at J, with 16 bases between. CDR1 is MNHNY and CDR2 is SVGAGI in the germline V gene (reference sequence). This CDR3 contains 14 residues. CDR3 region: CASPDGGRTYEQYF. DNA of the CDR3: TGTGCCAGCCCCGATGGCGGGCGCACCTACGAGCAGTACTTC.

The V call is TRBV11-3, the J call TRBJ2-3, with D possibly being TRBD2 (6 bases). Germline CDR1 and CDR2: SGHNT and YENEEA. V lost 4 bases and J lost 7, with 12 bases in between. This CDR3 contains 13 residues. CDR3 sequence (DNA): TGTGCCAGCAGCTCCCGGGACTCCCATACGCAGTATTTT. This gives the protein CASSSRDSHTQYF.

This clonotype was picked up a small number of times. This chain connects TRBV19 to TRBJ1-4; D gene ambiguous. The V end lost 5 bases, the J end lost 0 bases, and 10 bases lay between the germline ends. The CDR3 extends over 15 amino acids. The germline CDR1 and CDR2 sequences are LNHDA and SQIVND (reference sequence). CDR3 region: CASSWSVATNEKLFF. In DNA, the CDR3 is TGTGCCAGTAGTTGGTCAGTCGCAACTAATGAAAAACTGTTTTTT.

The genes are TRBV30 and TRBJ2-5; no firm D call. Trimming took 5 bases from V and 4 from J, leaving 14 bases between them. The CDR3 is made up of 13 amino acids. The V gene's germline CDR1 is GTSNPN and CDR2 SVGIG (reference sequence). CDR3 in DNA: TGTGCCTGGGATAATAGCCTTAGAGAGACCCAGTACTTC. As protein: CAWDNSLRETQYF.

This clonotype occurred many times. The chain recombines TRBV7-2 with TRBJ2-3, with 8 bases aligning to TRBD2. The ends lost 0 bases at V and 2 bases at J; junction bases unmatched: 1. The CDR3 length is 15 residues. Germline V CDR1 and CDR2: SGHTA, FQGNSA. The chain's CDR3 is CASSLAAGDTDTQYF. The CDR3 bases are TGTGCCAGCAGCTTAGCAGCGGGAGACACAGATACGCAGTATTTT.

This clonotype is a singleton in its sample. This chain joins TRBV5-1 and TRBJ2-1; TRBD1 aligns across 9 bases. Germline trimming cut 4 bases from V and 9 bases from J; bases unmatched to any gene: 5. CDR1 and CDR2 (germline): SGHRS, YFSETQ. This CDR3 has 13 amino acids. The CDR3 loop is CASSRDREGEQFF. In DNA, the CDR3 is TGCGCCAGCAGCCGGGACAGGGAAGGTGAGCAGTTCTTC.

This clonotype has a handful of counts. The chain is built from TRBV7-9 and TRBJ1-1; maybe TRBD1 (5 bases). CDR1 is SEHNR, CDR2 FQNEAQ, per germline (reference sequence). The ends were cut back, 11 bases at V and 0 bases at J, with 13 bases in the middle. This CDR3 spans 13 amino acids. Here the CDR3 DNA reads TGTGCCGTAAACAGGAACATGAACACTGAAGCTTTCTTT. Its translation is CAVNRNMNTEAFF.

The chain has TRBV18 and TRBJ1-2; TRBD1 matches 9 bases. The CDR3 covers 15 residues. The germline CDR1 and CDR2 sequences are KGHSH and LQKENI. After removal of 3 bases from V and 3 bases from J, the junction contained 5 bases not matched to a gene. CDR3 bases: TGTGCCAGCTCACCTGGGACAGGGTTCCACTATGGCTACACCTTC. This sequence encodes CASSPGTGFHYGYTF.

The rearrangement uses TRBV2 and TRBJ1-1; D unclear. This CDR3 region has 15 residues. V gave up 0 bases and J gave up 0 bases, with 8 bases separating them. The germline V gene encodes CDR1 SNHLY and CDR2 FYNNEI. The CDR3 reads CASSEAGPLNTEAFF. The DNA of the CDR3 is TGTGCCAGCAGTGAAGCGGGTCCTCTGAACACTGAAGCTTTCTTT.

This clonotype has more than one count but fewer than ten. The gene calls are TRBV2 and TRBJ2-2; D is ambiguous. V was clipped by 7 bases and J by 2 bases, with 5 bases between them. The CDR3 is made up of 12 amino acids. Germline V CDR1 and CDR2: SNHLY, FYNNEI. CDR3 nucleotide sequence: TGTGCCAGCACTCAAAACACCGGGGAGCTGTTTTTT. It encodes CASTQNTGELFF.

V usage is TRBV2 and J usage is TRBJ2-2; weak D call: TRBD2 (7 bases). Per germline, CDR1 SNHLY and CDR2 FYNNEI. V shed 4 bases and J shed 6 bases, with 15 bases lying between them. This CDR3 region has 15 residues. The CDR3 DNA reads as TGTGCCAGCAGTGGGGATAGAGGGGGGGCCGGGGAGCTGTTTTTT. Its protein product is CASSGDRGGAGELFF. Full variable domain (missing parts from reference TRBV2 and TRBJ2-2): EPEVTQTPSHQVTQMGQEVILRCVPISNHLYFYWYRQILGQKVEFLVSFYNNEISEKSEIFDDQFSVERPDGSNFTLKIRSTKLEDSAMYFCASSGDRGGAGELFFGEGSRLTVL.

This clonotype was detected a few times. In nucleotides, the CDR3 is TGTGCCACCAGCAGAGATGCTGACACCGGGGAGCTGTTTTTT. As protein: CATSRDADTGELFF. The V gene is TRBV15, the J gene TRBJ2-2; D remains ambiguous. CDR3 size: 14 residues. With 0 bases removed from V and 3 bases from J, the gap between germline ends came to 5 bases. The germline CDR1 and CDR2 sequences are LNHNV and YYDKDF (reference sequence).

This clonotype was recorded many times. This chain joins TRBV7-9 and TRBJ2-3; 9 bases are shared with TRBD2. CDR1 and CDR2 from the germline V gene are SEHNR and FQNEAQ (reference sequence). The V segment lost 4 bases and the J segment 2 bases; nucleotides outside the gene matches: 19. CDR3 length: 20 residues. Here the CDR3 DNA reads TGTGCCAGCAGCTCACCCCGAAGTAACCACGGGACTAGCTTCACAGATACGCAGTATTTT. Its protein is CASSSPRSNHGTSFTDTQYF.

The rearrangement links TRBV11-2 to TRBJ2-1, with 9 positions matching TRBD2. The CDR3 sequence is 16 residues long. Germline-derived CDR1 and CDR2 are SGHAT and FQNNGV. Trimming removed 5 bases from V and 5 bases from J; junction bases left unmatched: 10. The CDR3 DNA is TGTGCCAGCAGCCCCGTAGCGGGAGATGTAAACAATGAGCAGTTCTTC. Its protein is CASSPVAGDVNNEQFF.

The chain uses TRBV3-1 and TRBJ1-5; D remains ambiguous. Germline CDR1 and CDR2: LGHDT and YNNKEL (reference sequence). Trimming cost V 0 bases and J 8 bases, with 11 bases left between them. This CDR3 comprises 14 residues. CDR3: CASSQDSSSEPQHF. The CDR3 DNA follows: TGTGCCAGCAGCCAAGACAGCTCCTCTGAGCCCCAGCATTTT.

This chain links TRBV11-2 with TRBJ2-1; D gene uncertain. CDR3 length equals 16 residues. CDR1 is SGHAT, CDR2 FQNNGV, per germline. V lost 0 bases to trimming and J lost 2 bases, with 11 bases between them. CDR3 coding DNA: TGTGCCAGCAGCTTAGACCGCCGAAACCCCTACAATGAGCAGTTCTTC. This sequence encodes CASSLDRRNPYNEQFF.

This clonotype appeared a few times. The V and J genes are TRBV19 and TRBJ1-1; 7 nucleotides match TRBD1. V was clipped by 4 bases and J by 0 bases; unmatched bases: 11. The CDR3 length is 17 residues. Germline V CDR1 and CDR2: LNHDA, SQIVND (reference sequence). The DNA for the CDR3 is TGTGCCAGTAGTAGGGTCAGGGGGGGACATTTGAACACTGAAGCTTTCTTT. Its translation is CASSRVRGGHLNTEAFF. Looking up the rest from reference TRBV19 and TRBJ1-1 gives the full variable domain: DGGITQSPKYLFRKEGQNVTLSCEQNLNHDAMYWYRQDPGQGLRLIYYSQIVNDFQKGDIAEGYSVSREKKESFPLTVTSAQKNPTAFYLCASSRVRGGHLNTEAFFGQGTRLTVV.

This sequence joins TRBV7-2 and TRBJ1-5, with no clear D. The CDR3 totals 17 residues. Trimming removed 5 bases at V and 0 bases at J, with 17 bases between. Germline V gene sequence: CDR1 SGHTA, CDR2 FQGNSA. The CDR3 DNA is TGTGCCAGCAGCCTAAAGGCCGGACGGATTAGCAATCAGCCCCAGCATTTT. It translates to CASSLKAGRISNQPQHF.

This clonotype appeared a few times. The chain carries TRBV7-2 and TRBJ2-6, with 9 positions matching TRBD1. Germline V gives CDR1 SGHTA, CDR2 FQGNSA. The CDR3 extends over 20 amino acids. The J segment lost 0 bases and the V segment lost 5 bases, leaving 14 bases of the junction unmatched. The CDR3 nucleotides are TGTGCCAGCAGCCCAAGGGTTTGGGGACAGGGAAACTCTGGGGCCAACGTCCTGACTTTC. It codes for CASSPRVWGQGNSGANVLTF.

This clonotype was observed once. The chain joins TRBV5-1 to TRBJ1-1; D unresolved. The CDR3 has 13 residues. Germline CDR1 reads SGHRS; CDR2 reads YFSETQ. The V gene lost 0 bases and the J gene lost 6 bases, with 9 bases spanning the gap. The CDR3 DNA follows: TGCGCCAGCAGCTTGGAGTGGAATGCTGAAGCTTTCTTT. Its translation is CASSLEWNAEAFF.

The chain combines TRBV7-8 with TRBJ2-1; 10 positions match TRBD2. This CDR3 contains 14 residues. The germline CDR1 and CDR2 sequences are SGHVS and FQNEAQ. V lost 4 bases to trimming and J lost 9 bases; unmatched junction nucleotides: 6. As DNA, the CDR3 is TGTGCCAGCAGCTCCCTAGCGGGGGTAGGTGAGCAGTTCTTC. Translating it yields CASSSLAGVGEQFF.

This clonotype was seen a handful of times. The chain links TRBV5-1 to TRBJ2-3; 9 bases are shared with TRBD2. Trimming at V came to 3 bases and at J to 4 bases, leaving 9 bases not matched to a gene. Germline CDR1 reads SGHRS; CDR2 reads YFSETQ. The CDR3 is made up of 16 amino acids. In DNA form, the CDR3 reads TGCGCCAGCAGCTCGGGACATAGCGGGAGCCCAGATACGCAGTATTTT. This encodes CASSSGHSGSPDTQYF.

There are a few counts of this clonotype. This chain connects TRBV7-2 to TRBJ1-6, with a weak D call TRBD1 (6 bases). Germline V gene sequence: CDR1 SGHTA, CDR2 FQGNSA. V lost 1 base and J lost 8, with 6 bases in between. This CDR3 has 13 residues. CDR3 sequence: CASSLDRDSPLHF. CDR3 DNA sequence: TGTGCCAGCAGCTTAGACAGGGATTCACCCCTCCACTTT.

The table lists this clonotype with a few counts. The V call is TRBV12-3 or TRBV12-4, the J call TRBJ1-1; D is ambiguous. Between the trimmed V and J ends, which lost 2 bases and 1 base, there was a span of 11 bases. This CDR3 region has 15 residues. CDR3: CASSLRYTGNTEAFF. The CDR3 nucleotides are TGTGCCAGCAGTTTAAGGTATACCGGGAACACTGAAGCTTTCTTT.

The gene calls are TRBV7-9 and TRBJ2-1; 8 bases are a match to TRBD2. Germline V gene sequence: CDR1 SEHNR, CDR2 FQNEAQ (reference sequence). The ends lost 1 base at V and 10 bases at J; junction bases unmatched: 9. The CDR3 covers 15 residues. CDR3 nucleotides: TGTGCCAGCAGCTTAGGTGGTAGCGGGAACGGCGAGCAGTTCTTC. Translating it yields CASSLGGSGNGEQFF.

The chain is built from TRBV2 and TRBJ1-2; TRBD1 agrees at 7 bases. CDR1 and CDR2 from the germline V gene are SNHLY and FYNNEI. Trimming took 8 bases from V and 6 from J; bases not matched to a gene: 3. The CDR3 covers 11 residues. The chain's CDR3 is CASLTGNGYTF. As DNA, the CDR3 is TGTGCCAGCCTGACAGGGAATGGCTACACCTTC.

This clonotype was counted at least ten times. The CDR3: CASSSSGRSSYEQYF. Written as DNA, the CDR3 is TGTGCCAGCAGCTCGTCTGGGCGCAGCTCCTACGAGCAGTACTTC. The V and J genes are TRBV7-2 and TRBJ2-7, with D uncertain. Per germline, CDR1 SGHTA and CDR2 FQGNSA. CDR3 size: 15 residues. V was trimmed by 4 bases and J by 0 bases, leaving 13 bases between them.

This clonotype showed up just a few times. The chain couples TRBV27 to TRBJ2-7; D uncertain. CDR1 MNHEY and CDR2 SMNVEV come from the germline V gene (reference sequence). The CDR3 is 13 amino acids. Trimming cost V 10 bases and J 0 bases, with 13 bases left between them. In DNA form, the CDR3 reads TGTGCCACGCAAAGCCTGGTCTCCTACGAGCAGTACTTC. It codes for CATQSLVSYEQYF.

The chain couples TRBV7-2 to TRBJ2-1; possibly TRBD2 for D (6 bases). From germline, CDR1 is SGHTA and CDR2 FQGNSA. The V end lost 3 bases, the J end lost 6 bases, and 9 bases lay between the germline ends. The CDR3 extends over 13 amino acids. CDR3 bases: TGTGCCAGCAGCTTCCCCGGGGGCAATGAGCAGTTCTTC. This encodes CASSFPGGNEQFF.